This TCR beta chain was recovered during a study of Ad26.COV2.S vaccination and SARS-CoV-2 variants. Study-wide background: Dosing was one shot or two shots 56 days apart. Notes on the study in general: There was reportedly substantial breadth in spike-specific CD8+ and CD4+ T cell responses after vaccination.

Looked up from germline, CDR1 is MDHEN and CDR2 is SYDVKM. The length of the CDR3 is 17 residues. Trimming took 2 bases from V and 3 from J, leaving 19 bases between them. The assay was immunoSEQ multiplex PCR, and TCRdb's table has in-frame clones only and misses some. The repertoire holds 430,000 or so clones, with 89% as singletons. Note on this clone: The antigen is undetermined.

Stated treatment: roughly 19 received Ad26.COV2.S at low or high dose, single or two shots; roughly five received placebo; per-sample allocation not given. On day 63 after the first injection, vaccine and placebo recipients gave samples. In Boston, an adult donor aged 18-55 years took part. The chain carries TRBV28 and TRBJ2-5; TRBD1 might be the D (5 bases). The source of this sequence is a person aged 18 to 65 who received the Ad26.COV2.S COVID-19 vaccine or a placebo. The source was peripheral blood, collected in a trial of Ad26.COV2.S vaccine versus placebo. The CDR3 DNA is TGTGCCAGCAGTTTACCCGCAGGGTCGAATTTTAAAGAGACCCAGTACTTC. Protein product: CASSLPAGSNFKETQYF.